These 23 T cell receptor beta chains came from one sample sequenced in a study of T cell responses to AZD1222 COVID-19 vaccine. The table came from immunoSEQ multiplex PCR; TCRdb's copy has only in-frame clones and leaves some out. The table includes nearly 110,000 clones, about 90% detected once. The sequencing used peripheral blood, collected on day 0 of AZD1222 vaccination. The receptor set was obtained from an adult in good health.

V usage is TRBV9 and J usage is TRBJ2-7; perhaps TRBD2 as D (5 bases). CDR3 length equals 15 residues. Between the trimmed V and J ends, which lost 1 base and 3 bases, there was a span of 14 bases. The germline V gene has CDR1 SGDLS and CDR2 YYNGEE. The CDR3, as DNA: TGTGCCAGCAGCGTACACTGGACTTTACTCTACGAGCAGTACTTC. Translation gives CASSVHWTLLYEQYF.

V usage is TRBV5-5 and J usage is TRBJ1-2, with TRBD1 matching over 7 bases. Germline trimming cut 0 bases from V and 1 base from J; bases unmatched to any gene: 3. This CDR3 spans 15 amino acids. The germline gives CDR1 SGHKS, CDR2 YYEKEE (reference sequence). The CDR3 DNA reads as TGTGCCAGCAGCTTGGAGGGGGCTCTTAACTATGGCTACACCTTC. It codes for CASSLEGALNYGYTF.

The V gene is TRBV30, the J gene TRBJ2-5, with unresolved D. This CDR3 has 13 residues. V lost 4 bases and J 2 bases, leaving 11 bases between the germline ends. CDR1 is GTSNPN and CDR2 is SVGIG in the germline V gene (reference sequence). In DNA, the CDR3 is TGTGCCTGGAAGAGGCAGCCTCAAGAGACCCAGTACTTC. Its translation is CAWKRQPQETQYF.

J is TRBJ2-6 and V is TRBV19; D gene unclear. CDR3 length: 15 amino acids. Germline V lookup: CDR1 LNHDA, CDR2 SQIVND (reference sequence). Trimming took 2 bases from V and 4 from J, leaving 9 bases between them. The CDR3 sequence: CASSISEIGANVLTF. The CDR3 nucleotides read TGTGCCAGTAGTATATCGGAGATCGGGGCCAACGTCCTGACTTTC.

J is TRBJ2-7 and V is TRBV11-2; 8 bases agree with TRBD2. The J segment lost 0 bases and the V segment lost 0 bases, leaving 16 bases of the junction unmatched. The germline gives CDR1 SGHAT, CDR2 FQNNGV. The CDR3 has 20 amino acids. The CDR3 sequence: CASSLEPGGAVNLNSYEQYF. In DNA, the CDR3 is TGTGCCAGCAGCTTAGAACCCGGGGGGGCAGTTAACCTAAACTCCTACGAGCAGTACTTC.

The gene calls are TRBV6-2 or TRBV6-3 and TRBJ2-3; 11 bases fit TRBD2. CDR3 length: 16 residues. CDR1 is MNHEY and CDR2 is SVGEGT in the germline V gene. V shed 6 bases, J shed 1 base, and the junction held 6 bases outside the gene matches. CDR3 in amino acids: CASSLRGLAGTDTQYF. The DNA of the CDR3 is TGTGCCAGCAGCCTACGGGGACTAGCGGGCACAGATACGCAGTATTTT.

The chain has TRBV9 and TRBJ1-1; D gene uncertain. The germline gives CDR1 SGDLS, CDR2 YYNGEE. The ends were cut back, 0 bases at V and 2 bases at J, with 8 bases in the middle. The length of the CDR3 is 14 residues. CDR3 amino acids: CASSVGVLNTEAFF. For the CDR3, the DNA is TGTGCCAGCAGCGTAGGCGTCTTAAACACTGAAGCTTTCTTT.

The chain carries TRBV10-3 and TRBJ1-3; D is undetermined. Germline CDR1 and CDR2: ENHRY and SYGVKD. CDR3 length: 13 residues. Trimming took 6 bases from V and 11 from J, leaving 17 bases between them. CDR3 nucleotides: TGTGCCATCAGAGGCTACTCGTCTCGCGCCATATATTTT. Translation: CAIRGYSSRAIYF.

The chain links TRBV18 to TRBJ2-5; D may be TRBD1 or TRBD2 (6 bases each). V gave up 3 bases and J gave up 1 base, with 12 bases separating them. The CDR3 runs 15 residues. Germline V gene lookup returns CDR1 KGHSH and CDR2 LQKENI. The CDR3 DNA sequence: TGTGCCAGCTCACCCCTCCGGGGGCCCCAAGAGACCCAGTACTTC. Amino acid sequence: CASSPLRGPQETQYF.

V and J are TRBV5-4 and TRBJ2-2, with D perhaps matching TRBD1 (6 bases). CDR3 length: 15 amino acids. The germline V and J ends were trimmed by 1 base and 2 bases, with 9 bases remaining between them. CDR1 is SGHNT, CDR2 YYREEE, per germline (reference sequence). The CDR3 DNA sequence: TGTGCCAGCAGCTTGCAGGGGCCCAACACCGGGGAGCTGTTTTTT. Its translation is CASSLQGPNTGELFF. The whole variable domain, remainder taken from reference TRBV5-4 and TRBJ2-2, is ETGVTQSPTHLIKTRGQQVTLRCSSQSGHNTVSWYQQALGQGPQFIFQYYREEENGRGNFPPRFSGLQFPNYSSELNVNALELDDSALYLCASSLQGPNTGELFFGEGSRLTVL.

The chain has TRBV6-5 and TRBJ1-4, with D perhaps matching TRBD1 (5 bases). Germline values: CDR1 MNHEY, CDR2 SVGAGI. The CDR3 has 14 amino acids. Trimming removed 6 bases from V and 3 bases from J, with 11 bases in between. CDR3 nucleotide sequence: TGTGCCAGCAGCAACTTGGGGGCTAATGAAAAACTGTTTTTT. Protein: CASSNLGANEKLFF.

The chain couples TRBV5-4 to TRBJ1-1; the match to TRBD1 covers 10 bases. Germline lookup yields CDR1 SGHNT and CDR2 YYREEE (reference sequence). The trim removed 4 bases at V and 6 bases at J, leaving 9 bases unmatched. The length of the CDR3 is 15 residues. CDR3 region: CASSTGQGEGAEAFF. In DNA form, the CDR3 reads TGTGCCAGCAGCACAGGACAGGGGGAGGGCGCTGAAGCTTTCTTT.

The chain is built from TRBV6-1 and TRBJ1-2; 8 bases line up with TRBD1. The CDR3 covers 17 residues. Germline CDR1 is MNHNS and CDR2 is SASEGT. Trimming at V came to 2 bases and at J to 0 bases, leaving 8 bases not matched to a gene. CDR3 nucleotide sequence: TGTGCCAGCAGTGAAAGGTTCCCGGACAGGGCTAACTATGGCTACACCTTC. Translated: CASSERFPDRANYGYTF.

In regard to this clone: Other DNA variants within this sample encode the same CDR3. V is TRBV3-1 (or the pseudogene TRBV3-2) and J is TRBJ2-7; 7 bases map to TRBD2. V shed 4 bases, J shed 0 bases, and the junction held 18 bases outside the gene matches. There are 19 residues in the CDR3. Per germline, CDR1 LGHDT and CDR2 YNNKEL (reference sequence). Here the CDR3 DNA reads TGTGCCAGCAGCCTCTCCCGGGGGAGGGCCTCGCCTGGCTCCTACGAGCAGTACTTC. Amino acids: CASSLSRGRASPGSYEQYF.

This rearrangement joins TRBV18 to TRBJ1-1; D possibly corresponds to TRBD1 (6 bases). Trimming removed 3 bases from V and 6 bases from J, with 8 bases in between. Germline loops: CDR1 KGHSH, CDR2 LQKENI. The CDR3 is 12 residues long. CDR3 in amino acids: CASSPGAAEAFF. The CDR3 DNA reads TGTGCCAGCTCACCGGGGGCGGCTGAAGCTTTCTTT.

The CDR3 DNA follows: TGTGCCAGCAGCTTAATGAGGGGCACTGAAGCTTTCTTT. As protein: CASSLMRGTEAFF. J is TRBJ1-1 and V is TRBV7-9, with D perhaps TRBD1 (5 bases). CDR3 length: 13 amino acids. The germline V gene encodes CDR1 SEHNR and CDR2 FQNEAQ (reference sequence). Trimming cost V 2 bases and J 4 bases, with 8 bases left between them. Using reference TRBV7-9 and TRBJ1-1 for the parts outside the CDR3, the full variable domain is DTGVSQNPRHKITKRGQNVTFRCDPISEHNRLYWYRQTLGQGPEFLTYFQNEAQLEKSRLLSDRFSAERPKGSFSTLEIQRTEQGDSAMYLCASSLMRGTEAFFGQGTRLTVV.

The chain couples TRBV3-1 (or the pseudogene TRBV3-2) to TRBJ2-2; 7 positions agree with TRBD1. J lost 4 bases, V lost 4 bases, and 9 bases had no gene match. Germline-derived CDR1 and CDR2 are LGHDT and YNNKEL (reference sequence). This CDR3 has 16 residues. The CDR3 DNA follows: TGTGCCAGCAGCCGCTGGGGGACAGTAGGCACCGGGGAGCTGTTTTTT. Its translation: CASSRWGTVGTGELFF.

The table lists this clone with a count of one. The chain has TRBV6-5 and TRBJ1-2, with unresolved D. With 7 bases removed from V and 2 bases from J, the gap between germline ends came to 5 bases. Germline-derived CDR1 and CDR2 are MNHEY and SVGAGI. The CDR3 is 11 residues long. The CDR3 DNA reads as TGTGCCAGCATGGCGAACTATGGCTACACCTTC. Protein sequence: CASMANYGYTF.

The chain combines TRBV5-1 with TRBJ2-3, with 8 positions matching TRBD2. This CDR3 spans 17 amino acids. The J segment lost 2 bases and the V segment lost 7 bases, leaving 15 bases of the junction unmatched. Germline CDR1 and CDR2: SGHRS and YFSETQ. CDR3 protein: CASFNSPGLGITDTQYF. The DNA for the CDR3 is TGCGCCAGCTTTAACTCTCCGGGACTAGGGATCACAGATACGCAGTATTTT.

This clone has a single count. The rearrangement links TRBV5-1 to TRBJ2-7; 7 bases are a match to TRBD1. The CDR3 is 15 residues long. CDR1 and CDR2 (germline): SGHRS, YFSETQ. The V and J ends lost 1 base and 5 bases, in that order; junction bases with no gene match: 9. CDR3 DNA sequence: TGCGCCAGCAGCTTGTCCGTTGGGACAGCTGACGAGCAGTACTTC. Translating gives CASSLSVGTADEQYF.

The chain uses TRBV27 and TRBJ2-5; 14 bases fit TRBD2. Germline lookup yields CDR1 MNHEY and CDR2 SMNVEV (reference sequence). The CDR3 contains 17 residues. Trimming removed 5 bases from V and 0 bases from J; junction bases left unmatched: 5. This CDR3 is CASSPGLAGVHQETQYF. The CDR3 bases are TGTGCCAGCAGTCCGGGACTAGCGGGGGTCCACCAAGAGACCCAGTACTTC.

This rearrangement joins TRBV6-5 to TRBJ1-1; tentative D call: TRBD1 (5 bases). Germline lookup yields CDR1 MNHEY and CDR2 SVGAGI. V lost 11 bases to trimming and J lost 3 bases, with 22 bases between them. This CDR3 has 15 amino acids. The CDR3 DNA reads TGTGCCTCCGCGGGGCAGGCCGGCTGGTACACTGAAGCTTTCTTT. As protein: CASAGQAGWYTEAFF.

In this sample, this clone turned up once. This chain joins TRBV7-9 and TRBJ1-4; no reliable D call. The germline V gene has CDR1 SEHNR and CDR2 FQNEAQ (reference sequence). Between the trimmed V and J ends, which lost 5 bases and 5 bases, there was a span of 15 bases. This CDR3 contains 15 residues. CDR3 coding DNA: TGTGCCAGCAGCCGTACGGAACAAAGAAATGAAAAACTGTTTTTT. Translated: CASSRTEQRNEKLFF.